A selection of T cell receptor beta chains follows, all from one sample in a study of T cells after posttransplantation cyclophosphamide. Assay used: immunoSEQ multiplex PCR; TCRdb lists only in-frame clones, some missing. In total the sample includes over 45,000 clones, none of them seen once. Sequencing input: PBMCs. The source of these receptors is a middle-aged man in good health, CMV-negative, and a related stem cell transplant donor. Each CDR3 is given with its conserved first and last residue.

j_gene,v_gene,CDR3aa
TRBJ2-1,TRBV14,CASSLDRSNEQFF
TRBJ2-1,TRBV7-9,CASSLRLAGTNEQFF
TRBJ1-4,TRBV7-2,CASSALTTNEKLFF
TRBJ1-4,TRBV2,CASSEAGPGRAEKLFF
TRBJ2-3,TRBV6-4,CASRGREAPLEDTQYF
TRBJ2-1,TRBV30,CAWSPGLPQFF
TRBJ2-7,TRBV19,CASSMRADISWEQYF
TRBJ2-7,TRBV18,CASSPDRGEQYF
TRBJ1-4,TRBV5-1,CASSFDGGVATNEKLFF
TRBJ2-5,TRBV7-2,CASSQLAAEETQYF
TRBJ2-1,TRBV5-4,CASSWLLGTSLHNEQFF
TRBJ2-7,TRBV9,CASSASGTGGYEQYF
TRBJ2-1,TRBV2,CASTRGGEQFF
TRBJ2-7,TRBV11-2,CASSLVLAGVGEQYF
TRBJ1-1,TRBV6-6,CASGRGMNTEAFF
TRBJ2-5,TRBV6-6,CASSYGWLQETQYF
TRBJ1-1,TRBV2,CASSDTGTNTEAFF
TRBJ2-1,TRBV27,CATTSGSVNEQFF
TRBJ1-2,TRBV4-2,CASSQEGRADYGYTF
TRBJ2-7,TRBV6-5,CASSPGTTGYEQYF
TRBJ1-1,TRBV6-1,CASSEVRGRTEAFF
TRBJ2-2,TRBV7-2,CASSPRNTGELFF
TRBJ2-3,TRBV11-2,CASSSEDSGDTQYF
TRBJ2-7,TRBV29-1,CSVRQGSYEQYF
TRBJ2-2,TRBV6-5,CASSHPGWTGELFF
TRBJ2-7,TRBV7-9,CASSFGRAYEQYF
TRBJ2-1,TRBV6-1,CASGLAGRYNEQFF
TRBJ1-1,TRBV11-2,CASRPGIANTEAFF
TRBJ2-1,TRBV18,CASSPGTGRQFF
TRBJ2-1,TRBV11-3,CASSLGGETVAEQFF
TRBJ1-3,TRBV6-5,CASSYGTGSGNTIYF
TRBJ2-7,TRBV30,CAWSAELSGVYEQYF
TRBJ2-7,TRBV11-2,CASSLRTGATYEQYF
TRBJ2-1,TRBV7-9,CASSLAESSSDEQFF
TRBJ2-1,TRBV7-8,CASSLAWRGYNEQFF
TRBJ2-7,TRBV2,CASSGNDGEDYEQYF
TRBJ1-1,TRBV4-3,CASSQDSLRQINTEAFF
TRBJ2-2,TRBV4-2,CASSQVRDTGELFF
TRBJ2-4,TRBV6-5,CATQTGNIQYF
TRBJ2-5,TRBV2,CASSGALAGETQYF
TRBJ2-1,TRBV11-3,CASSRGLAGDLTNEQFF
TRBJ2-7,TRBV2,CASSEEEGAFFSYEQYF
TRBJ1-1,TRBV19,CASSKGQGRVMNTEAFF
TRBJ1-2,TRBV6-7,CASSYSLADDRGRVYGYTF
TRBJ2-2,TRBV19,CASSKPLAGGVGELFF
TRBJ2-7,TRBV5-1,CASSPGATSQGGQYF
TRBJ2-3,TRBV7-2,CASRAGDGDTQYF
TRBJ2-3,TRBV5-1,CASSKGLAGTDTQYF
TRBJ1-1,TRBV30,CAWFSSRGSLEAFF
TRBJ2-7,TRBV2,CASNDVLSTRGYEQYF
TRBJ1-1,TRBV19,CASSIGQGNTEAFF
TRBJ2-2,TRBV6-1,CASSDDGTSGLYVRNGELFF
TRBJ2-1,TRBV5-4,CASSPQRKSEQFF